These 26 T cell receptor beta chains originate from one sample sequenced in a study of blood T cell repertoires in COVID-19 (TCRdb year 2020). Library construction relied on the immunoSEQ multiplex PCR assay. TCRdb's version of the immuneACCESS table is confined to in-frame rearrangements and falls short of the full clone set. An unresolved V gene accounts for under half of the shortfall where checked; the remainder is of unknown origin. This sample comprises about 410,000 clones, roughly 91% of them detected only once. Clones ranked in the top ten supply 0.6% of the sample. Material for sequencing was PBMCs or T cells enriched from blood (not recorded which). These receptors came from a man aged 18-30 years who had recovered from COVID-19.

The rearrangement links TRBV28 to TRBJ2-7, with D possibly TRBD2 on 6 matching bases. The V and J ends lost 7 bases and 0 bases respectively, with 13 bases between them. CDR1 MDHEN and CDR2 SYDVKM come from the germline V gene. The CDR3 is made up of 14 amino acids. The chain's CDR3 is CASTAGQLSYEQYF. In DNA, the CDR3 is TGTGCCAGCACGGCGGGGCAGCTCTCCTACGAGCAGTACTTC.

This chain joins TRBV12-3 or TRBV12-4 and TRBJ2-7; no reliable D call. V was trimmed by 4 bases and J by 3 bases, leaving 7 bases between them. There are 12 residues in the CDR3. The CDR3 spells CASSSPYYEQYF. The CDR3 DNA follows: TGTGCCAGCAGTTCCCCTTACTACGAGCAGTACTTC.

The rearrangement links TRBV4-1 to TRBJ1-2; 11 bases match TRBD1. CDR1 is MGHRA, CDR2 YSYEKL, per germline. The CDR3 sequence is 17 residues long. V dropped 1 base and J dropped 4; count of bases not matched to a gene: 8. The CDR3 is CASSQVGQGALGYGYTF. Written as DNA, the CDR3 is TGCGCCAGCAGCCAAGTTGGACAGGGGGCGCTTGGCTATGGCTACACCTTC.

This chain links TRBV5-8 with TRBJ2-3; TRBD1 is a possible D gene (5 bases). The CDR3 consists of 13 residues. The germline V and J ends were trimmed by 4 bases and 11 bases, with 17 bases remaining between them. The germline V gene encodes CDR1 SGHTS and CDR2 YDEGEE. CDR3 amino acids: CASSGSQGRLQYF. DNA for the CDR3: TGTGCCAGCAGCGGCTCCCAGGGCCGTCTGCAGTATTTT. The variable domain in full, with the rest retrieved from reference TRBV5-8 and TRBJ2-3, is EAGVTQSPTHLIKTRGQQATLRCSPISGHTSVYWYQQALGLGLQFLLWYDEGEERNRGNFPPRFSGRQFPNYSSELNVNALELEDSALYLCASSGSQGRLQYFGPGTRLTVL.

The rearrangement uses TRBV28 and TRBJ1-3; no clear D gene. The CDR3 is 11 amino acids. CDR1 MDHEN and CDR2 SYDVKM come from the germline V gene. Between the trimmed V and J ends, which lost 8 bases and 8 bases, there was a span of 10 bases. The CDR3 spells CASASRDTIYF. The CDR3 DNA sequence: TGTGCCAGCGCTTCCCGAGACACCATATATTTT. Full variable domain (outside the CDR3, taken from reference TRBV28 and TRBJ1-3): DVKVTQSSRYLVKRTGEKVFLECVQDMDHENMFWYRQDPGLGLRLIYFSYDVKMKEKGDIPEGYSVSREKKERFSLILESASTNQTSMYLCASASRDTIYFGEGSWLTVV.

The chain carries TRBV19 and TRBJ2-2; 8 bases agree with TRBD2. Germline V gene sequence: CDR1 LNHDA, CDR2 SQIVND (reference sequence). The CDR3 is 16 amino acids. After removal of 5 bases from V and 2 bases from J, the junction contained 7 bases not matched to a gene. Here the CDR3 DNA reads TGTGCCAGTAGTGTCTCCGGGGGGGCCAACACCGGGGAGCTGTTTTTT. It is translated as CASSVSGGANTGELFF.

The V gene is TRBV7-9, the J gene TRBJ1-2; D is uncertain. Germline V lookup: CDR1 SEHNR, CDR2 FQNEAQ (reference sequence). This CDR3 spans 15 amino acids. Between the trimmed V and J ends, which lost 2 bases and 7 bases, there was a span of 17 bases. CDR3 in DNA: TGTGCCAGCAGCTTACGGAGTTTCGACGGAGGTGGCTACACCTTC. Its translation: CASSLRSFDGGGYTF.

This clone was picked up one time. The genes are TRBV19 and TRBJ1-4; D not resolved. The V gene's germline CDR1 is LNHDA and CDR2 SQIVND (reference sequence). The V and J ends lost 2 bases and 5 bases respectively, with 12 bases between them. The CDR3 loop spans 15 amino acids. The CDR3 sequence: CASSILNRSNEKLFF. In DNA, the CDR3 is TGTGCCAGTAGTATATTGAACAGATCGAATGAAAAACTGTTTTTT.

For this clone: The identical CDR3 is also encoded by other nucleotide sequences in the sample. V usage is TRBV9 and J usage is TRBJ1-1; D gene ambiguous. This CDR3 is built from 14 residues. Germline V gene data show CDR1 as SGDLS and CDR2 as YYNGEE. V was clipped by 0 bases and J by 2 bases, with 8 bases between them. CDR3 protein: CASSVGGANTEAFF. The CDR3 DNA follows: TGTGCCAGCAGCGTAGGGGGAGCCAACACTGAAGCTTTCTTT.

The chain joins TRBV10-1 to TRBJ1-1, with unresolved D. The length of the CDR3 is 13 residues. The germline V gene has CDR1 WNHNN and CDR2 SYGVQD (reference sequence). Between the trimmed V and J ends, which lost 4 bases and 4 bases, there was a span of 10 bases. The CDR3 DNA reads as TGCGCCAGCAGTGGGAAGGGAGGCACTGAAGCTTTCTTT. It is translated as CASSGKGGTEAFF.

This clone was seen once. V and J are TRBV5-1 and TRBJ1-1; TRBD1 might be the D (5 bases). V shed 0 bases and J shed 2 bases, with 14 bases lying between them. The CDR3 is 16 residues long. Germline lookup yields CDR1 SGHRS and CDR2 YFSETQ. CDR3 nucleotide sequence: TGCGCCAGCAGCTTGGGGCCTGGGGCGATCAACACTGAAGCTTTCTTT. Translating it yields CASSLGPGAINTEAFF.

This rearrangement joins TRBV9 to TRBJ1-1; the D gene is possibly TRBD1 (5 bases). The CDR3 is 12 residues long. V was cut by 7 bases and J by 8 bases, with 15 bases left in between. Germline assignment: CDR1 SGDLS and CDR2 YYNGEE. The CDR3 reads CASHQDGAEAFF. The CDR3 coding sequence is TGTGCCAGCCATCAGGATGGGGCAGAAGCTTTCTTT.

The V and J genes are TRBV11-3 and TRBJ2-2, with D tentatively TRBD1 (8 bases). V shed 5 bases and J shed 6 bases, with 16 bases lying between them. Germline V gene lookup returns CDR1 SGHNT and CDR2 YENEEA. The CDR3 extends over 15 amino acids. The CDR3 DNA is TGTGCCAGCAGCCGACGGACAGGGAGGGCCGGGGAGCTGTTTTTT. Residues: CASSRRTGRAGELFF.

The chain has TRBV7-9 and TRBJ1-1; D remains ambiguous. In germline, CDR1 is SEHNR, CDR2 FQNEAQ (reference sequence). V lost 5 bases and J 5 bases, leaving 12 bases between the germline ends. The CDR3 extends over 13 amino acids. The CDR3 sequence is CASSPEWETEAFF. DNA for the CDR3: TGTGCCAGCAGCCCCGAGTGGGAGACTGAAGCTTTCTTT. Full variable domain (remainder filled in from reference TRBV7-9 and TRBJ1-1): DTGVSQNPRHKITKRGQNVTFRCDPISEHNRLYWYRQTLGQGPEFLTYFQNEAQLEKSRLLSDRFSAERPKGSFSTLEIQRTEQGDSAMYLCASSPEWETEAFFGQGTRLTVV.

J is TRBJ1-1 and V is TRBV6-5; 7 bases are a match to TRBD1. V was clipped by 4 bases and J by 10 bases; unmatched bases: 6. Germline V gives CDR1 MNHEY, CDR2 SVGAGI. This CDR3 comprises 12 residues. The CDR3 protein is CASSFPTGLAFF. DNA of the CDR3: TGTGCCAGCAGTTTCCCGACAGGGCTAGCTTTCTTT.

The chain carries TRBV11-3 and TRBJ2-1, with a weak D call TRBD2 (5 bases). CDR1 and CDR2 (germline): SGHNT, YENEEA. This CDR3 contains 13 residues. The V end was cut by 2 bases, the J end by 7 bases, with 9 bases between. CDR3 sequence: CASSLRGINEQFF. Here the CDR3 DNA reads TGTGCCAGCAGCTTAAGAGGGATTAATGAGCAGTTCTTC.

This chain links TRBV27 with TRBJ1-1, with D tentatively TRBD1 (6 bases). The CDR3 sequence is 13 residues long. The germline gives CDR1 MNHEY, CDR2 SMNVEV (reference sequence). Trimming pared 6 bases from V and 0 bases from J, leaving 8 bases between. The CDR3 reads CASRGAVNTEAFF. The CDR3, as DNA: TGTGCCAGCAGGGGGGCTGTGAACACTGAAGCTTTCTTT.

This rearrangement joins TRBV5-4 to TRBJ1-3; D ambiguous. Germline CDR1 SGHNT, CDR2 YYREEE (reference sequence). The CDR3 length is 16 residues. Trimming removed 4 bases from V and 0 bases from J, with 14 bases in between. The CDR3 DNA is TGTGCCAGCAGCACTGTTCTCCCTGGCTCTGGAAACACCATATATTTT. Its protein product is CASSTVLPGSGNTIYF.

DNA of the CDR3: TGTGCCAGCAGCTTCGGAGGGAGCAGTTACAATGAGCAGTTCTTC. This gives the protein CASSFGGSSYNEQFF. V and J are TRBV5-4 and TRBJ2-1; D is perhaps TRBD2 (6 bases). V lost 2 bases to trimming and J lost 4 bases, with 13 bases between them. Per germline, CDR1 SGHNT and CDR2 YYREEE (reference sequence). The CDR3 sequence is 15 residues long.

This rearrangement joins TRBV29-1 to TRBJ2-5, with 9 bases aligning to TRBD2. In germline, CDR1 is SQVTM, CDR2 ANQGSEA. V trimming: 8 bases; J trimming: 4 bases; junction bases outside the gene matches: 8. The CDR3 totals 13 residues. The CDR3 nucleotides are TGCAGCACGCTTGGCGGGGGGGCAGAGACCCAGTACTTC. Amino acid sequence: CSTLGGGAETQYF. The full variable domain, its missing parts supplied by reference TRBV29-1 and TRBJ2-5, is SAVISQKPSRDICQRGTSLTIQCQVDSQVTMMFWYRQQPGQSLTLIATANQGSEATYESGFVIDKFPISRPNLTFSTLTVSNMSPEDSSIYLCSTLGGGAETQYFGPGTRLLVL.

The chain links TRBV10-3 to TRBJ1-2, with 8 bases identical to TRBD1. This CDR3 region has 15 residues. The germline CDR1 and CDR2 sequences are ENHRY and SYGVKD. V lost 2 bases, J lost 4 bases, and 6 bases stayed unmatched. CDR3 nucleotide sequence: TGTGCCATCAGTGAGGGACAGGGCCGGCTCTATGGCTACACCTTC. Translation: CAISEGQGRLYGYTF.

The chain employs TRBV3-1 (or the pseudogene TRBV3-2) and TRBJ1-3; D remains unclear. Per the germline V gene, CDR1 is LGHDT and CDR2 is YNNKEL (reference sequence). V gave up 0 bases and J gave up 0 bases, with 6 bases separating them. The CDR3 is 15 residues long. The CDR3 bases are TGTGCCAGCAGCCAAGAGACACTCTCTGGAAACACCATATATTTT. Residues: CASSQETLSGNTIYF.

V and J are TRBV19 and TRBJ1-1; TRBD1 matches 7 bases. Germline V gene sequence: CDR1 LNHDA, CDR2 SQIVND (reference sequence). Germline trimming cut 5 bases from V and 4 bases from J; bases unmatched to any gene: 10. This CDR3 has 15 amino acids. The CDR3 reads CASSLRQGSFTEAFF. The CDR3 DNA sequence: TGTGCCAGTAGTCTCCGACAGGGTTCATTCACTGAAGCTTTCTTT.

The chain carries TRBV25-1 and TRBJ1-6; 9 bases fit TRBD1. The V gene end was trimmed by 4 bases and the J gene end by 2 bases; junction bases not matched to a gene: 6. The CDR3 is 17 residues long. Germline V CDR1 and CDR2: MGHDK, SYGVNS. CDR3 loop: CASSVGTGMTYNSPLHF. The CDR3 coding sequence is TGTGCCAGCAGTGTGGGGACAGGGATGACCTATAATTCACCCCTCCACTTT.

The J gene is TRBJ2-2, the V gene TRBV5-6, with D unclear. The V gene's germline CDR1 is SGHDT and CDR2 YYEEEE. This CDR3 has 14 amino acids. Trimming shortened V by 1 base and J by 5 bases, and 9 bases separated the two germline ends. CDR3 loop: CASSLLAGTGELFF. CDR3 nucleotides: TGTGCCAGCAGCTTGCTGGCAGGAACCGGGGAGCTGTTTTTT. The variable domain in full, completed from reference TRBV5-6 and TRBJ2-2, reads DAGVTQSPTHLIKTRGQQVTLRCSPKSGHDTVSWYQQALGQGPQFIFQYYEEEERQRGNFPDRFSGHQFPNYSSELNVNALLLGDSALYLCASSLLAGTGELFFGEGSRLTVL.

The chain couples TRBV4-2 to TRBJ2-3; possibly TRBD2 for D (6 bases). V lost 1 base to trimming and J lost 1 base, with 12 bases between them. Germline V gene data show CDR1 as LGHNA and CDR2 as YNFKEQ. The CDR3 totals 16 residues. The CDR3 region is CASSQGDRGGTDTQYF. The CDR3 bases are TGTGCCAGCAGCCAAGGAGACCGCGGGGGCACAGATACGCAGTATTTT.